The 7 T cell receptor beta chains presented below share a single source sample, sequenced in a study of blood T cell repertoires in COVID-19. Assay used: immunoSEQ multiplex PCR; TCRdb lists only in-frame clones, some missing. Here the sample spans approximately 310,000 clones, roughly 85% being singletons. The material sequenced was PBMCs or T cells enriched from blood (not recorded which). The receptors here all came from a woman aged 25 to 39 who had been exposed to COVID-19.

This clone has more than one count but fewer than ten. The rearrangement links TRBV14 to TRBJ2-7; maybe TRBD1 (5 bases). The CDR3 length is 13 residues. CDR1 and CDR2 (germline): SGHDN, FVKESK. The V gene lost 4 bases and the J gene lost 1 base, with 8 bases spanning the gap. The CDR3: CASSPRTSYEQYF. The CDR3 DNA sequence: TGTGCCAGCAGCCCTAGGACATCCTACGAGCAGTACTTC.

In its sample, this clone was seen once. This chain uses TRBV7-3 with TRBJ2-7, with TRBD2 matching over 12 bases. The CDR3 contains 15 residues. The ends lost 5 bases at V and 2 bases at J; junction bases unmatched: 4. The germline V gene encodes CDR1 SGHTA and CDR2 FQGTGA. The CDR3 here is CASSPSSGRAYEQYF. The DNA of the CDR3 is TGTGCCAGCAGCCCTTCTAGCGGGAGGGCCTACGAGCAGTACTTC.

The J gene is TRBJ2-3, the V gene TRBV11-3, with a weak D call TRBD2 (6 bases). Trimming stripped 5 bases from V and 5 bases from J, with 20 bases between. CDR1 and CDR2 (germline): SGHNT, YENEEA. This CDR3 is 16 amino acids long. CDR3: CASSPRLGGEGDTQYF. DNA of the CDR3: TGTGCCAGCAGCCCACGCCTCGGGGGTGAGGGAGATACGCAGTATTTT.

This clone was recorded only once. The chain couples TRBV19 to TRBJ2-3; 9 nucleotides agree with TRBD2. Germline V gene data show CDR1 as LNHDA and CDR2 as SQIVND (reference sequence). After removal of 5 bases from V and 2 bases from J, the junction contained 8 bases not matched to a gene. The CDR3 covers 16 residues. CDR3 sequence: CASSVTSGSPTDTQYF. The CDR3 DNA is TGTGCCAGTAGTGTAACTAGCGGGTCCCCCACAGATACGCAGTATTTT. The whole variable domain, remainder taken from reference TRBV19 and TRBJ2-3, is DGGITQSPKYLFRKEGQNVTLSCEQNLNHDAMYWYRQDPGQGLRLIYYSQIVNDFQKGDIAEGYSVSREKKESFPLTVTSAQKNPTAFYLCASSVTSGSPTDTQYFGPGTRLTVL.

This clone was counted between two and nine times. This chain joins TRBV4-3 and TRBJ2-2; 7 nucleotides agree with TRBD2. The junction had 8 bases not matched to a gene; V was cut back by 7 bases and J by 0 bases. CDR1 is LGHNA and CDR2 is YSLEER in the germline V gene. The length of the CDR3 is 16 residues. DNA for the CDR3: TGCGCCAGCAACTCCGGAGCGGGAACGAACACCGGGGAGCTGTTTTTT. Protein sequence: CASNSGAGTNTGELFF.

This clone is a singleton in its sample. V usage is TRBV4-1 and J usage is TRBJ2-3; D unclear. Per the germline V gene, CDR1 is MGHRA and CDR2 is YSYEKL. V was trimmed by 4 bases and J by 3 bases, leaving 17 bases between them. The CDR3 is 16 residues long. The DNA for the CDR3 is TGCGCCAGCAGCCCTTTGGGCGCAAGAACTACAGATACGCAGTATTTT. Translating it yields CASSPLGARTTDTQYF.

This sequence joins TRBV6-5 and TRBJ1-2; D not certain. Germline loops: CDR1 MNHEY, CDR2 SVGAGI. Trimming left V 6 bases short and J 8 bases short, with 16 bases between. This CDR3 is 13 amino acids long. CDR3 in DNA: TGTGCCAGCAGAGCTGGGGAGACTAGGGGCTACACCTTC. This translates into CASRAGETRGYTF.